This entry lists 3 T cell receptor beta chains sequenced from one sample in a study of blood T cells in healthy people across ages. Primed by a sample-barcoded 5' primer and a J-beta primer mix, a second PCR proceeded for about 6 to 12 cycles. In TCRdb, the 5' RACE reads were re-called with MiXCR into one record per CDR3 protein. Of 1.5 million to 2 million distinct CDR3 sequences in the sample, almost 35% were seen once. Sequencing was done on a sample of blood. The receptors were sampled from a woman between 25 and 40 years old in good health.

This clonotype turned up a few times. The V call is TRBV7-9, the J call TRBJ2-3; 9 positions agree with TRBD2. Losses at the gene ends were 2 bases for V and 6 bases for J; bases not matched to a gene: 9. This CDR3 is 16 amino acids long. Germline V CDR1 and CDR2: SEHNR, FQNEAQ (reference sequence). The DNA for the CDR3 is TGTGCCAGCAGCTTATCGGGGCGGGGGGGCATTGATACGCAGTATTTT. Protein: CASSLSGRGGIDTQYF.

This clonotype was observed once. This chain joins TRBV29-1 and TRBJ2-1, with D perhaps being TRBD1 or TRBD2 (7 bases each). The CDR3 runs to 14 residues. Germline values: CDR1 SQVTM, CDR2 ANQGSEA. V shed 6 bases and J shed 10 bases, with 22 bases lying between them. The CDR3 region has the DNA TGCAGCGTCATGCCCCAGGGAGGGGGCCGAGAGCAGTTCTTC. Amino acid sequence: CSVMPQGGGREQFF.

Written as DNA, the CDR3 is TGCGCCAGCAGCTTGGATGGGGGCGGAGGAACTGAAGCTTTCTTT. Translation gives CASSLDGGGGTEAFF. The rearrangement uses TRBV5-1 and TRBJ1-1; D may be TRBD1 (6 bases). Trimming left V 0 bases short and J 5 bases short, with 14 bases between. This CDR3 contains 15 residues. Per germline, CDR1 SGHRS and CDR2 YFSETQ.